This T cell receptor beta chain was documented in a study of OX40 agonist ivuxolimab in advanced cancers. Study overall: The treatment was a fully human IgG2 OX40 agonist, ivuxolimab.

Using immunoSEQ multiplex PCR, the repertoire was profiled, and TCRdb retains in-frame clones only, with some absent. The sample contains 75,000 to 95,000 clones, around nine tenths of which appear only once. Specimen: CD4+ or CD8+ T cells sorted from blood, collected in a trial of the OX40 agonist ivuxolimab. This receptor was identified in an adult with an advanced solid tumor such as melanoma, head and neck, liver or kidney cancer.

The CDR3 region is CASSQSGGKGQPQHF. The DNA for the CDR3 is TGCGCCAGCAGTCAATCGGGGGGAAAGGGACAGCCCCAGCATTTT. The rearrangement uses TRBV23-1 and TRBJ1-5; D is perhaps TRBD1 (5 bases). TRBV23-1 is classed as an ORF, of uncertain function. The length of the CDR3 is 15 residues. With 0 bases removed from V and 7 bases from J, the gap between germline ends came to 13 bases.